Shown below are 25 T cell receptor beta chains from a single sample sequenced in a study of cytomegalovirus exposure and HLA in healthy donors. PCR primers comprised 60 Vbeta and 13 Jbeta primers. This table comes from immunoSEQ multiplex PCR, and its TCRdb copy is limited to in-frame clones, with some not included. This sample has around 180,000 clones, with roughly four fifths found just once. Specimen: PBMCs. The receptors stem from a man younger than 30 in good health and CMV-seronegative.

The chain links TRBV5-1 to TRBJ1-1, with D tentatively TRBD1 (6 bases). The ends were cut back, 0 bases at V and 4 bases at J, with 16 bases in the middle. CDR1 is SGHRS, CDR2 YFSETQ, per germline. The CDR3 is 16 residues long. CDR3 DNA sequence: TGCGCCAGCAGCTTGGGGGCGGGGGCGTTGACCACTGAAGCTTTCTTT. Encoded protein: CASSLGAGALTTEAFF.

The chain employs TRBV9 and TRBJ1-3; 7 bases match TRBD1. The CDR3 covers 16 residues. Germline V gene data show CDR1 as SGDLS and CDR2 as YYNGEE. With 2 bases clipped from V and 0 bases from J, the junction kept 5 bases outside the gene matches. In DNA, the CDR3 is TGTGCCAGCAGCGTCGGGACAGCCAGCTCTGGAAACACCATATATTTT. It translates to CASSVGTASSGNTIYF. Complete variable domain (other parts from reference TRBV9 and TRBJ1-3): DSGVTQTPKHLITATGQRVTLRCSPRSGDLSVYWYQQSLDQGLQFLIQYYNGEERAKGNILERFSAQQFPDLHSELNLSSLELGDSALYFCASSVGTASSGNTIYFGEGSWLTVV.

Here the CDR3 reads CASSPGRGSSYNEQFF. DNA of the CDR3: TGCGCCAGCAGCCCCGGCCGAGGGAGCTCCTACAATGAGCAGTTCTTC. This sequence joins TRBV4-1 and TRBJ2-1, with D perhaps TRBD2 (5 bases). V lost 4 bases and J lost 0, with 13 bases in between. The CDR3 runs 16 residues. Germline loops: CDR1 MGHRA, CDR2 YSYEKL.

This rearrangement joins TRBV12-5 to TRBJ2-5, with a tentative D call TRBD1 (5 bases). CDR1 LGHNT and CDR2 FRNRAP come from the germline V gene. This CDR3 has 12 residues. V lost 2 bases to trimming and J lost 5 bases, with 6 bases between them. CDR3 residues: CASGLSGETQYF. CDR3 nucleotide sequence: TGTGCTAGTGGTTTGTCAGGGGAGACCCAGTACTTC. Combining the CDR3 with reference TRBV12-5 and TRBJ2-5 gives the whole variable domain DARVTQTPRHKVTEMGQEVTMRCQPILGHNTVFWYRQTMMQGLELLAYFRNRAPLDDSGMPKDRFSAEMPDATLATLKIQPSEPRDSAVYFCASGLSGETQYFGPGTRLLVL.

This clone showed up just once. This chain connects TRBV7-9 to TRBJ2-1, with 12 bases fitting TRBD2. J was trimmed by 7 bases and V by 5 bases; bases with no gene match: 9. The germline V gene has CDR1 SEHNR and CDR2 FQNEAQ (reference sequence). The CDR3 has 16 amino acids. The CDR3 region is CASSGPGLAGGNEQFF. For the CDR3, the DNA is TGTGCCAGCAGCGGGCCGGGACTAGCGGGTGGGAATGAGCAGTTCTTC.

J is TRBJ1-2 and V is TRBV27; D is unresolved. The CDR3 contains 14 residues. Trimming left V 6 bases short and J 5 bases short, with 16 bases between. The V gene's germline CDR1 is MNHEY and CDR2 SMNVEV (reference sequence). CDR3 DNA sequence: TGTGCCAGCAGACACGGGTCTCTGCTTTATGGCTACACCTTC. It yields the protein CASRHGSLLYGYTF.

The chain joins TRBV27 to TRBJ2-7; no clear D gene. This CDR3 is built from 13 residues. The V gene lost 5 bases and the J gene lost 3 bases, with 11 bases spanning the gap. CDR1 is MNHEY, CDR2 SMNVEV, per germline (reference sequence). CDR3 coding DNA: TGTGCCAGCAGTCCGGTTCTTGACTACGAGCAGTACTTC. Its translation: CASSPVLDYEQYF.

This rearrangement joins TRBV5-1 to TRBJ2-1; unclear D gene. The germline gives CDR1 SGHRS, CDR2 YFSETQ. Deletions cut 0 bases from V and 4 bases from J, with 11 bases between. The CDR3 runs 15 residues. The CDR3 DNA follows: TGCGCCAGCAGCTTGGTAAGCCGGTCGTACAATGAGCAGTTCTTC. This codes for CASSLVSRSYNEQFF. The full variable domain, with the rest looked up from reference TRBV5-1 and TRBJ2-1, is KAGVTQTPRYLIKTRGQQVTLSCSPISGHRSVSWYQQTPGQGLQFLFEYFSETQRNKGNFPGRFSGRQFSNSRSEMNVSTLELGDSALYLCASSLVSRSYNEQFFGPGTRLTVL.

The rearrangement links TRBV27 to TRBJ2-7; perhaps TRBD1 as D (6 bases). The germline V and J ends were trimmed by 0 bases and 3 bases, with 6 bases remaining between them. The CDR3 has 13 amino acids. Per the germline V gene, CDR1 is MNHEY and CDR2 is SMNVEV (reference sequence). The CDR3 sequence is CASSLSRGYEQYF. CDR3 nucleotides: TGTGCCAGCAGTTTATCCAGGGGCTACGAGCAGTACTTC.

The rearrangement joins TRBV6-1 to TRBJ2-2; TRBD1 matches at 9 bases. This CDR3 comprises 14 residues. The V gene's germline CDR1 is MNHNS and CDR2 SASEGT. Trimming took 4 bases from V and 3 from J; bases not matched to a gene: 0. CDR3 DNA sequence: TGTGCCAGCAGTGGGACAGGGGACACCGGGGAGCTGTTTTTT. Amino acid sequence: CASSGTGDTGELFF.

The rearrangement joins TRBV5-1 to TRBJ2-1; D uncertain. From germline, CDR1 is SGHRS and CDR2 YFSETQ. V lost 0 bases, J lost 0 bases, and 4 bases lay in between. This CDR3 spans 14 amino acids. This CDR3 is CASSLDSSYNEQFF. The CDR3 coding sequence is TGCGCCAGCAGCTTGGACAGCTCCTACAATGAGCAGTTCTTC.

CDR3 nucleotides: TGTGCCAGCAGCAGCAGACCCGGAGGGCCTGCAACTAATGAAAAACTGTTTTTT. This sequence encodes CASSSRPGGPATNEKLFF. The rearrangement joins TRBV11-2 to TRBJ1-4; D is ambiguous. Trimming left V 5 bases short and J 0 bases short, with 19 bases between. In germline, CDR1 is SGHAT, CDR2 FQNNGV. The CDR3 sequence is 18 residues long.

This clone was observed a few times. The J gene is TRBJ2-7, the V gene TRBV5-8; D remains unclear. Germline-derived CDR1 and CDR2 are SGHTS and YDEGEE. The CDR3 loop spans 13 amino acids. V was pared by 0 bases and J by 1 base, with 5 bases between. For the CDR3, the DNA is TGTGCCAGCAGCTTGGAACAGTCCTACGAGCAGTACTTC. Its translation: CASSLEQSYEQYF.

The rearrangement links TRBV7-6 to TRBJ2-5; no reliable D call. V was cut by 5 bases and J by 2 bases, with 3 bases left in between. Germline V gene sequence: CDR1 SGHVS, CDR2 FNYEAQ. The CDR3 is 11 residues long. CDR3 sequence: CASSQQETQYF. The DNA of the CDR3 is TGTGCCAGCAGCCAACAAGAGACCCAGTACTTC. Variable domain in full (rest from reference TRBV7-6 and TRBJ2-5): GAGVSQSPRYKVTKRGQDVALRCDPISGHVSLYWYRQALGQGPEFLTYFNYEAQQDKSGLPNDRFSAERPEGSISTLTIQRTEQRDSAMYRCASSQQETQYFGPGTRLLVL.

J is TRBJ2-1 and V is TRBV2; 8 nucleotides align to TRBD1. J gave up 9 bases and V 4 bases, and 5 bases lay outside the gene matches. This CDR3 is 13 amino acids long. Looked up from germline, CDR1 is SNHLY and CDR2 is FYNNEI. The CDR3 spells CASSVRDRGEQFF. The CDR3, as DNA: TGTGCCAGCAGTGTCCGAGACAGGGGTGAGCAGTTCTTC.

This rearrangement joins TRBV25-1 to TRBJ2-4; D possibly corresponds to TRBD2 (5 bases). Per the germline V gene, CDR1 is MGHDK and CDR2 is SYGVNS. The CDR3 is 15 residues long. V was clipped by 7 bases and J by 1 base, with 14 bases between them. Here the CDR3 DNA reads TGTGCCAGCACTAGCAGTCTCCTCGCCAAAAACATTCAGTACTTC. This gives the protein CASTSSLLAKNIQYF.

In its sample, this clone was seen a few times. The rearrangement links TRBV5-4 to TRBJ2-7; D not certain. V lost 0 bases to trimming and J lost 2 bases, with 9 bases between them. Germline lookup yields CDR1 SGHNT and CDR2 YYREEE (reference sequence). This CDR3 has 14 residues. The CDR3 region is CASSLGGSTYEQYF. CDR3 DNA sequence: TGTGCCAGCAGCTTGGGTGGTAGCACCTACGAGCAGTACTTC.

This clone occurred a few times. This chain connects TRBV19 to TRBJ1-2, with unresolved D. Germline loops: CDR1 LNHDA, CDR2 SQIVND (reference sequence). V was pared by 7 bases and J by 7 bases, with 10 bases between. This CDR3 spans 11 amino acids. In DNA form, the CDR3 reads TGTGCCAGTAACGAGGGATCTGGCTACACCTTC. Translating it yields CASNEGSGYTF.

The chain employs TRBV19 and TRBJ2-1; D might be TRBD1 (5 bases). The CDR3 contains 16 residues. The germline V gene encodes CDR1 LNHDA and CDR2 SQIVND (reference sequence). The V end lost 11 bases, the J end lost 0 bases, and 20 bases lay between the germline ends. The CDR3 DNA reads TGTGCCTCCAGTAGTATAACAGGTGACTCCTACAATGAGCAGTTCTTC. Translated: CASSSITGDSYNEQFF.

This clone occurred a few times. The genes are TRBV2 and TRBJ2-5; D is perhaps TRBD1 (6 bases). This CDR3 region has 15 residues. Germline V CDR1 and CDR2: SNHLY, FYNNEI. V lost 3 bases, J lost 3 bases, and 14 bases lay in between. CDR3 in DNA: TGTGCCAGCAGTGAGGGGGCCCCGCCAGAAGAGACCCAGTACTTC. Translation: CASSEGAPPEETQYF.

This rearrangement joins TRBV9 to TRBJ2-7; 10 bases map to TRBD1. Germline V gene sequence: CDR1 SGDLS, CDR2 YYNGEE. V lost 4 bases and J lost 2; bases outside the gene matches: 9. The CDR3 length is 16 residues. The CDR3 DNA sequence: TGTGCCAGCAGCCCTCGGGGACAGGGGAACACCTACGAGCAGTACTTC. This codes for CASSPRGQGNTYEQYF.

The chain recombines TRBV4-1 with TRBJ1-2; 11 positions agree with TRBD1. CDR3 length equals 17 residues. The junction had 11 bases not matched to a gene; V was cut back by 1 base and J by 7 bases. From germline, CDR1 is MGHRA and CDR2 YSYEKL. The CDR3 DNA follows: TGCGCCAGCAGCCAAGGTGGATACGGGACAGGGGGGTTTGGCTACACCTTC. Residues: CASSQGGYGTGGFGYTF.

The chain joins TRBV18 to TRBJ1-1; no reliable D call. CDR3 length: 15 residues. Germline-derived CDR1 and CDR2 are KGHSH and LQKENI. V lost 2 bases and J lost 1, with 11 bases in between. This chain's CDR3 is CASSPRVSGNTEAFF. DNA for the CDR3: TGTGCCAGCTCACCAAGAGTATCGGGGAACACTGAAGCTTTCTTT.

The chain employs TRBV30 and TRBJ1-5; weak D call: TRBD1 (5 bases). The CDR3 has 13 amino acids. Germline V gives CDR1 GTSNPN, CDR2 SVGIG (reference sequence). Trimming took off 2 bases at V and 9 bases at J, with 14 bases between the two ends. As DNA, the CDR3 is TGTGCCTGGAGTTTGGACATAGCAAGGCCCCAGCATTTT. Its protein product is CAWSLDIARPQHF.

This CDR3 reads CASSLAGQGGYGYTF. The CDR3 region has the DNA TGTGCCAGCAGCTTAGCGGGGCAGGGGGGATATGGCTACACCTTC. This sequence joins TRBV7-2 and TRBJ1-2, with TRBD1 matching 7 bases. V was clipped by 0 bases and J by 5 bases; unmatched bases: 6. In germline, CDR1 is SGHTA, CDR2 FQGNSA. The CDR3 sequence is 15 residues long.